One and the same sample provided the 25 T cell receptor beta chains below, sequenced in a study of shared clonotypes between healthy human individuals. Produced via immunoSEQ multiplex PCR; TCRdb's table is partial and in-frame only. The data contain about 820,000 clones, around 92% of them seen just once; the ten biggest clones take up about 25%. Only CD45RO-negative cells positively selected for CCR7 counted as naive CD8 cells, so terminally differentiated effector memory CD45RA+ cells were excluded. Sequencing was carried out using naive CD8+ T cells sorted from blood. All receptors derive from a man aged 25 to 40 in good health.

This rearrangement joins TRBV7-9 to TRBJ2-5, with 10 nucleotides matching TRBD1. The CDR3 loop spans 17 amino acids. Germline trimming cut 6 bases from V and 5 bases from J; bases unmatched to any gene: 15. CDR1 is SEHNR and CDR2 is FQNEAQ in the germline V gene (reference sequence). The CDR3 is CASRKTSPGQGMETQYF. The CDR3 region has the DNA TGTGCCAGCAGAAAGACTTCGCCGGGACAGGGGATGGAGACCCAGTACTTC.

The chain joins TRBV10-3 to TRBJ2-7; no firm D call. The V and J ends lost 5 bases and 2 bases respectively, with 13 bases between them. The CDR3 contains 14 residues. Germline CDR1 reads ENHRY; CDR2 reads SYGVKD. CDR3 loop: CAISRDGRPYEQYF. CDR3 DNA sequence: TGTGCCATCAGTAGAGACGGTCGGCCCTACGAGCAGTACTTC.

The CDR3 sequence is CASSPRGRGGETQYF. CDR3 sequence (DNA): TGTGCCAGCAGTCCAAGGGGCCGGGGGGGAGAGACCCAGTACTTC. The chain combines TRBV27 with TRBJ2-5; 8 positions agree with TRBD2. V lost 5 bases to trimming and J lost 4 bases; unmatched junction nucleotides: 9. Germline CDR1 reads MNHEY; CDR2 reads SMNVEV (reference sequence). This CDR3 has 15 amino acids.

CDR3 nucleotide sequence: TGCGCCAGCAGCCCTACCAGGCCCACGATAAACACTGAAGCTTTCTTT. This encodes CASSPTRPTINTEAFF. V usage is TRBV5-1 and J usage is TRBJ1-1, with D unclear. The V gene lost 4 bases and the J gene lost 2 bases, with 18 bases spanning the gap. Germline V gene lookup returns CDR1 SGHRS and CDR2 YFSETQ. CDR3 length equals 16 residues.

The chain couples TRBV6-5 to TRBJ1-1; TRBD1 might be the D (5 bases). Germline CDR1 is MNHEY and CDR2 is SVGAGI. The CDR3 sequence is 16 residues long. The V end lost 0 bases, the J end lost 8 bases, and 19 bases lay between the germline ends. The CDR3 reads CASSYSITGTRVEAFF. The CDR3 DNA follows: TGTGCCAGCAGTTACTCGATCACTGGGACTCGGGTCGAAGCTTTCTTT.

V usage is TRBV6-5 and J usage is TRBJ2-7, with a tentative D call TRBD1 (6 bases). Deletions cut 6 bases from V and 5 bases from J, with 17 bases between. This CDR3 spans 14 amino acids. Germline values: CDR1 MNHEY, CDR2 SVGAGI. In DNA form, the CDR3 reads TGTGCCAGCAGCCGAATACAGGGAGACAACGAGCAGTACTTC. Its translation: CASSRIQGDNEQYF.

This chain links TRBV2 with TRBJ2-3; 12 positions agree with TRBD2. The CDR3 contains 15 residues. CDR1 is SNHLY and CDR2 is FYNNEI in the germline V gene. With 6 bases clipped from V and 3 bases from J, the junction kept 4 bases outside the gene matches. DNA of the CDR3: TGTGCCAGCAGCCGGACTAGCGGGAAAACAGATACGCAGTATTTT. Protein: CASSRTSGKTDTQYF.

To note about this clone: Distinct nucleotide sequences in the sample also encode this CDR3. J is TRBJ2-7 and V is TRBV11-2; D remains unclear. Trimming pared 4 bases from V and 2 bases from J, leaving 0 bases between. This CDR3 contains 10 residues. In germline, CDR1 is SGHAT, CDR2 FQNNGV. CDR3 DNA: TGTGCCAGCAGCTCCTACGAGCAGTACTTC. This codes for CASSSYEQYF.

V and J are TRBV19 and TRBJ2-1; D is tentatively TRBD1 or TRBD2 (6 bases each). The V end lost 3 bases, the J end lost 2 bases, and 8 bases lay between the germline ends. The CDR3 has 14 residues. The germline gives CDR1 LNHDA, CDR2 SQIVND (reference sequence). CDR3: CASSIGGPYNEQFF. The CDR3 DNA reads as TGTGCCAGTAGTATCGGGGGCCCCTACAATGAGCAGTTCTTC.

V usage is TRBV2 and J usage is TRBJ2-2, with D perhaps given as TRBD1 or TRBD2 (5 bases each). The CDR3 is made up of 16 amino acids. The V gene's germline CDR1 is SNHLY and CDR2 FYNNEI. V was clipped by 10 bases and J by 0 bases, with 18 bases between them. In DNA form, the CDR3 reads TGTGCCACAAGCACGGGGCTAGCACCGAACACCGGGGAGCTGTTTTTT. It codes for CATSTGLAPNTGELFF.

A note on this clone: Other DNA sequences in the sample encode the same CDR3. CDR3: CASSLGGTYEQYF. CDR3 DNA sequence: TGTGCCAGCAGTTTAGGGGGAACCTACGAGCAGTACTTC. The chain combines TRBV28 with TRBJ2-7; D is perhaps TRBD1 or TRBD2 (5 bases each). Germline CDR1 MDHEN, CDR2 SYDVKM. Trimming shortened V by 2 bases and J by 2 bases, and 7 bases separated the two germline ends. The CDR3 sequence is 13 residues long.

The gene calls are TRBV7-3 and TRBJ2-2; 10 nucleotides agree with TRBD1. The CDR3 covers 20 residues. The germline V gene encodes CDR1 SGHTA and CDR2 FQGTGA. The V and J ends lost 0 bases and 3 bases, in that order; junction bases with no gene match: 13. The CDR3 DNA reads TGTGCCAGCAGCTTAACGGGGGCTTTATTTGGGACAGGGGACACCGGGGAGCTGTTTTTT. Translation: CASSLTGALFGTGDTGELFF.

As DNA, the CDR3 is TGTGCCAGCAGCTTAGGACAGGTATACGAGCAGTACTTC. Protein sequence: CASSLGQVYEQYF. The chain combines TRBV5-4 with TRBJ2-7, with 7 nucleotides matching TRBD1. CDR1 SGHNT and CDR2 YYREEE come from the germline V gene (reference sequence). With 2 bases clipped from V and 4 bases from J, the junction kept 3 bases outside the gene matches. The CDR3 contains 13 residues.

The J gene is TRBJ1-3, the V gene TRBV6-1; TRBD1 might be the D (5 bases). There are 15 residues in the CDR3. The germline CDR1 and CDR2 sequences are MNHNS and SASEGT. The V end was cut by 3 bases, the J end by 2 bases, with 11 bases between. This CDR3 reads CASSDTRGAGNTIYF. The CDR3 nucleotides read TGTGCCAGCAGTGATACCAGAGGGGCTGGAAACACCATATATTTT.

The CDR3 region is CASSYSRVTEGYF. CDR3 DNA: TGTGCCAGCAGTTACTCGAGAGTTACCGAAGGGTACTTC. J is TRBJ2-7 and V is TRBV6-5, with no clear D. V gave up 0 bases and J gave up 12 bases, with 15 bases separating them. The CDR3 is made up of 13 amino acids. Germline loops: CDR1 MNHEY, CDR2 SVGAGI.

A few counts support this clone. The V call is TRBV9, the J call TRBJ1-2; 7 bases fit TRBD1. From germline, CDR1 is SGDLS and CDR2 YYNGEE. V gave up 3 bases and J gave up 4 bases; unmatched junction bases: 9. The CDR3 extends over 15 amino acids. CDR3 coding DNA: TGTGCCAGCAGCGCCAAGGGGGCTCAGTCCTATGGCTACACCTTC. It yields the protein CASSAKGAQSYGYTF.

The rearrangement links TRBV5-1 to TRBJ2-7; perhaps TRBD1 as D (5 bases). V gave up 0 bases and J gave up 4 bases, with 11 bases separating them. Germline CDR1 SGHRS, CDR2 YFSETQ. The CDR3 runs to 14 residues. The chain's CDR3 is CASSLEDKIYEQYF. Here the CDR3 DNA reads TGCGCCAGCAGCTTGGAGGACAAAATTTACGAGCAGTACTTC.

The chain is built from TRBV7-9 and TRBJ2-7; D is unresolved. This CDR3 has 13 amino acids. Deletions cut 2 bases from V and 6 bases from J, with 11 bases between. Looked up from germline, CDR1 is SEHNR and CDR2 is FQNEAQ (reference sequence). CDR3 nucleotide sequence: TGTGCCAGCAGCTTAAATTGGGTCGGCGAGCAGTACTTC. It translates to CASSLNWVGEQYF.

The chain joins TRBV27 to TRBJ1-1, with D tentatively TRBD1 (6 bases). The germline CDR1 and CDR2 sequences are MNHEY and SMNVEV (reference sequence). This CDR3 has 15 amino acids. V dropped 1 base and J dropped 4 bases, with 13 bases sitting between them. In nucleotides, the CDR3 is TGTGCCAGCAGTTTATACGATGGAGGGGGCACTGAAGCTTTCTTT. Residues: CASSLYDGGGTEAFF.

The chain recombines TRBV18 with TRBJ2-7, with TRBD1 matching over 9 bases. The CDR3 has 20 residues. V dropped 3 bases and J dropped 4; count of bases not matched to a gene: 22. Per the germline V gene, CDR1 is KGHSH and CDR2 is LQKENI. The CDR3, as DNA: TGTGCCAGCTCACCTCCGAAGGAGCATTCCACAGGGGGCGCGGGGTACGAGCAGTACTTC. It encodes CASSPPKEHSTGGAGYEQYF.

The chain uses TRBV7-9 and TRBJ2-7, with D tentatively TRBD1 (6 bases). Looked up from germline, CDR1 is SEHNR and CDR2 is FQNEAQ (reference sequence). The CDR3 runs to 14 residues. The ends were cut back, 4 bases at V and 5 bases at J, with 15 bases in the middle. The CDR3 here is CASSSKRDKNEQYF. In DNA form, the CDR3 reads TGTGCCAGCAGCTCGAAGAGGGACAAAAACGAGCAGTACTTC.

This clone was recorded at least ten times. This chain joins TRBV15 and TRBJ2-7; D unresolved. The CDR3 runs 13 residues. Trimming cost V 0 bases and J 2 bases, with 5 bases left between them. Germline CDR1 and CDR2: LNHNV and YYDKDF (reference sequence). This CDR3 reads CATSRDQTYEQYF. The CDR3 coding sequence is TGTGCCACCAGCAGAGATCAAACCTACGAGCAGTACTTC.

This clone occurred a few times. The CDR3 loop reads CASSAGGVGNQPQHF. CDR3 sequence (DNA): TGTGCCAGCAGCGCAGGGGGGGTAGGCAATCAGCCCCAGCATTTT. The rearrangement uses TRBV7-9 and TRBJ1-5; 7 bases match TRBD1. Germline CDR1 is SEHNR and CDR2 is FQNEAQ (reference sequence). With 5 bases clipped from V and 2 bases from J, the junction kept 6 bases outside the gene matches. The CDR3 runs to 15 residues.

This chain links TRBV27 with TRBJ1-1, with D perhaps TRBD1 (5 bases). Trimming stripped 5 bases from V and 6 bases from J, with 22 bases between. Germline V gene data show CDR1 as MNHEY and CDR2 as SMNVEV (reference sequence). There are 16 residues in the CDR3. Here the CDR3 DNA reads TGTGCCAGCAGTACCTTGCCGGGACCCCTAGTCTCTGAAGCTTTCTTT. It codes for CASSTLPGPLVSEAFF.

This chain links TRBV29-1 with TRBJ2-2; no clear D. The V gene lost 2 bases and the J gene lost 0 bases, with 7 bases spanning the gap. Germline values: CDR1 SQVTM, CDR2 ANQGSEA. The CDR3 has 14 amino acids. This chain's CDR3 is CSVEWQANTGELFF. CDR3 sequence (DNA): TGCAGCGTTGAATGGCAGGCGAACACCGGGGAGCTGTTTTTT.